Sequencing of this TCR beta chain was carried out in a study of T cell responses to AZD1222 COVID-19 vaccine. The table came from immunoSEQ multiplex PCR; TCRdb's copy has only in-frame clones and leaves some out. The sample gives around 84,000 clones, roughly 86% of which show up once; roughly 8.7% is in the top ten. Note on this clone: Its antigen is still unknown.

The CDR3 spans 15 residues. Trimming took 6 bases from V and 8 from J, leaving 19 bases between them. CDR1 and CDR2 (germline): LNHNV, YYDKDF (reference sequence). Study results and caveats: A mostly white British donor set with more females was recruited, and clonal diversity was possibly underestimated.

The rearrangement joins TRBV15 to TRBJ1-4; tentative D call: TRBD1 (5 bases). Sequenced material: peripheral blood, taken on day 0 of AZD1222 vaccination. The sequence was obtained from an adult in good health. CDR3 DNA sequence: TGTGCCACCAGAAAGACCTATGGGGCAGGCGAAAAACTGTTTTTT. Encoded protein: CATRKTYGAGEKLFF. Drawing the rest from reference TRBV15 and TRBJ1-4, the complete variable domain is DAMVIQNPRYQVTQFGKPVTLSCSQTLNHNVMYWYQQKSSQAPKLLFHYYDKDFNNEADTPDNFQSRRPNTSFCFLDIRSPGLGDTAMYLCATRKTYGAGEKLFFGSGTQLSVL.